These 17 T cell receptor beta chains were sequenced from one sample in a study of T-cell memory formation after mild COVID-19. TCRdb independently ran MiXCR on the 5' RACE reads; one entry per CDR3 protein. This table holds 550,000 to 600,000 distinct CDR3 sequences, around 16% found once. Input material: PBMCs or a T cell subset sorted from them (not recorded which). The receptors shown here come from an adult woman who had mild COVID-19 (a few samples of this study predate the infection). Cell type and time point are not known.

The chain employs TRBV6-5 and TRBJ1-5, with D tentatively TRBD1 (5 bases). The germline V and J ends were trimmed by 6 bases and 0 bases, with 15 bases remaining between them. The CDR3 totals 16 residues. Germline loops: CDR1 MNHEY, CDR2 SVGAGI. CDR3 sequence (DNA): TGTGCCAGCAGCCCCTCCTGGGACGCTAGCAATCAGCCCCAGCATTTT. Translated: CASSPSWDASNQPQHF.

The chain links TRBV19 to TRBJ2-7; D perhaps matches TRBD2 (5 bases). Germline CDR1 LNHDA, CDR2 SQIVND (reference sequence). This CDR3 region has 13 residues. V lost 6 bases to trimming and J lost 11 bases, with 20 bases between them. Written as DNA, the CDR3 is TGTGCCAGTAGCAACCGGATGGAGGAAAGAAAGTACTTC. This encodes CASSNRMEERKYF.

This clonotype was detected many times. This rearrangement joins TRBV29-1 to TRBJ2-2; D remains unclear. Germline lookup yields CDR1 SQVTM and CDR2 ANQGSEA. V lost 5 bases to trimming and J lost 2 bases, with 15 bases between them. This CDR3 is built from 15 residues. In DNA, the CDR3 is TGCAGCGTTCGGGCAGGAACCCTAAACACCGGGGAGCTGTTTTTT. Its translation: CSVRAGTLNTGELFF.

In its sample, this clonotype was seen a few times. The DNA of the CDR3 is TGTGCCAGCAGCCCCGCCCCCTCGCAAGAGACCCAGTACTTC. This gives the protein CASSPAPSQETQYF. The chain links TRBV7-6 to TRBJ2-5; D unresolved. Per germline, CDR1 SGHVS and CDR2 FNYEAQ. The CDR3 is made up of 14 amino acids. Trimming left V 5 bases short and J 2 bases short, with 12 bases between.

This clonotype showed up just a few times. The rearrangement uses TRBV20-1 and TRBJ1-5; TRBD1 is a possible D gene (6 bases). The CDR3 totals 15 residues. Germline V gene data show CDR1 as DFQATT and CDR2 as SNEGSKA (reference sequence). Trimming took off 6 bases at V and 0 bases at J, with 15 bases between the two ends. This chain's CDR3 is CSAPDSMISNQPQHF. The CDR3 bases are TGCAGTGCGCCGGACAGTATGATTAGCAATCAGCCCCAGCATTTT.

This chain connects TRBV28 to TRBJ2-7; 7 nucleotides agree with TRBD1. CDR3 length equals 14 residues. With V trimmed by 7 bases and J by 2 bases, 8 bases remained unmatched. Germline V gene sequence: CDR1 MDHEN, CDR2 SYDVKM. CDR3 protein: CASTLPGGPYEQYF. The CDR3 region has the DNA TGTGCCAGCACCCTCCCAGGGGGACCCTACGAGCAGTACTTC.

This clonotype showed up just a few times. This rearrangement joins TRBV7-9 to TRBJ2-7; D unresolved. The CDR3 extends over 12 amino acids. Germline CDR1 and CDR2: SEHNR and FQNEAQ (reference sequence). V was cut by 4 bases and J by 5 bases, with 9 bases left in between. CDR3 DNA sequence: TGTGCCAGCAGCTCACGGGTCCACGAGCAGTACTTC. Amino acids: CASSSRVHEQYF.

This clonotype was counted only a few times. V gene TRBV5-1 combines with J gene TRBJ1-2; D is undetermined. Germline V lookup: CDR1 SGHRS, CDR2 YFSETQ. V was shortened by 0 bases and J by 8 bases, with 11 bases between the two germline ends. This CDR3 has 13 amino acids. In DNA form, the CDR3 reads TGCGCCAGCAGCTTGGAAACACGTAGCGGCTACACCTTC. It yields the protein CASSLETRSGYTF.

This clonotype has just a few counts. V gene TRBV7-9 combines with J gene TRBJ1-6; 7 bases are a match to TRBD1. Unmatched junction bases numbered 6, after V lost 5 bases and J lost 5 bases. Germline V gene lookup returns CDR1 SEHNR and CDR2 FQNEAQ (reference sequence). The CDR3 extends over 15 amino acids. The CDR3 region is CASSIPGQNNSPLHF. The CDR3 region has the DNA TGTGCCAGCAGCATACCGGGACAGAATAATTCACCCCTCCACTTT.

In this sample, this clonotype turned up a few times. The V call is TRBV6-2 or TRBV6-3, the J call TRBJ2-1; D is undetermined. The CDR3 totals 16 residues. The germline V gene has CDR1 MNHEY and CDR2 SVGEGT. With 4 bases removed from V and 0 bases from J, the gap between germline ends came to 13 bases. CDR3 nucleotides: TGTGCCAGCAGTTCCGGCCCCTCGAGCTCCTACAATGAGCAGTTCTTC. It is translated as CASSSGPSSSYNEQFF.

This clonotype was observed a few times. The CDR3 reads CASSLEPGSHPRTIYF. As DNA, the CDR3 is TGCGCCAGCAGCTTGGAACCGGGGTCCCATCCACGCACCATATATTTT. The chain links TRBV5-1 to TRBJ1-3; D gene uncertain. The germline V gene encodes CDR1 SGHRS and CDR2 YFSETQ. The CDR3 sequence is 16 residues long. V dropped 0 bases and J dropped 9 bases, with 19 bases sitting between them.

V usage is TRBV5-1 and J usage is TRBJ2-1, with TRBD2 as a possible D gene (6 bases). This CDR3 contains 14 residues. V was trimmed by 4 bases and J by 10 bases, leaving 18 bases between them. The V gene's germline CDR1 is SGHRS and CDR2 YFSETQ. CDR3 bases: TGCGCCAGCAGCATTCGGGACTTCCCGGGGGAGCAGTTCTTC. Its protein product is CASSIRDFPGEQFF.

This clonotype was seen more than once but under ten times. This sequence joins TRBV9 and TRBJ2-1, with a weak D call TRBD2 (6 bases). CDR1 and CDR2 (germline): SGDLS, YYNGEE. V lost 0 bases to trimming and J lost 4 bases, with 11 bases between them. The CDR3 totals 15 residues. The CDR3 reads CASSVAGTSYNEQFF. CDR3 in DNA: TGTGCCAGCAGCGTAGCGGGGACTTCTTACAATGAGCAGTTCTTC.

CDR3 protein: CASSGGGPWTGNTIYF. CDR3 nucleotide sequence: TGTGCCAGCAGCGGAGGCGGGCCCTGGACTGGAAACACCATATATTTT. V is TRBV7-9 and J is TRBJ1-3; D not resolved. Germline assignment: CDR1 SEHNR and CDR2 FQNEAQ (reference sequence). CDR3 length equals 16 residues. V was shortened by 5 bases and J by 2 bases, with 16 bases between the two germline ends. The full variable domain, rest sourced from reference TRBV7-9 and TRBJ1-3, is DTGVSQNPRHKITKRGQNVTFRCDPISEHNRLYWYRQTLGQGPEFLTYFQNEAQLEKSRLLSDRFSAERPKGSFSTLEIQRTEQGDSAMYLCASSGGGPWTGNTIYFGEGSWLTVV.

The V and J genes are TRBV2 and TRBJ2-3; 10 nucleotides agree with TRBD2. Germline CDR1 SNHLY, CDR2 FYNNEI. The CDR3 spans 16 residues. V trimming: 7 bases; J trimming: 6 bases; junction bases outside the gene matches: 13. This CDR3 reads CASILSSGGAPDTQYF. The CDR3 nucleotides are TGTGCCAGCATTCTTTCTAGCGGGGGTGCCCCCGATACGCAGTATTTT.

The V and J genes are TRBV7-8 and TRBJ2-1; 8 nucleotides line up with TRBD1. The junction had 8 bases not matched to a gene; V was cut back by 4 bases and J by 3 bases. The V gene's germline CDR1 is SGHVS and CDR2 FQNEAQ. The CDR3 is made up of 16 amino acids. The CDR3: CASSSMTGDHYNEQFF. DNA of the CDR3: TGTGCCAGCAGCTCGATGACAGGGGACCACTACAATGAGCAGTTCTTC. Variable domain in full (rest from reference TRBV7-8 and TRBJ2-1): GAGVSQSPRYKVAKRGQDVALRCDPISGHVSLFWYQQALGQGPEFLTYFQNEAQLDKSGLPSDRFFAERPEGSVSTLKIQRTQQEDSAVYLCASSSMTGDHYNEQFFGPGTRLTVL.

This clonotype was seen more than once but under ten times. The rearrangement uses TRBV5-1 and TRBJ2-2; D remains unclear. Deletions cut 1 base from V and 7 bases from J, with 14 bases between. The CDR3 covers 15 residues. Germline V gives CDR1 SGHRS, CDR2 YFSETQ. The CDR3 reads CASSLRAGLSGELFF. The CDR3 DNA is TGCGCCAGCAGCTTGAGAGCCGGGTTGAGCGGGGAGCTGTTTTTT.